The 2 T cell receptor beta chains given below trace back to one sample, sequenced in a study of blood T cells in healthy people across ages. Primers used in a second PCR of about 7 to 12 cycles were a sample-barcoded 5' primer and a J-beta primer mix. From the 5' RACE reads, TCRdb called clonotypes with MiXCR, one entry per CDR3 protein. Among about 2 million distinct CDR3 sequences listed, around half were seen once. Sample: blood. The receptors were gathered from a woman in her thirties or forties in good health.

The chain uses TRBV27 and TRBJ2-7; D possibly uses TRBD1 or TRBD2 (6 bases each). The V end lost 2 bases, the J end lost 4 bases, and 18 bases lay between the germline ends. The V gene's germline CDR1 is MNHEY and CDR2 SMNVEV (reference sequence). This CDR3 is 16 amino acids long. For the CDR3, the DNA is TGTGCCAGCAGTTTAAGTATCGGGGGCGATGGTTACGAGCAGTACTTC. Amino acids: CASSLSIGGDGYEQYF.

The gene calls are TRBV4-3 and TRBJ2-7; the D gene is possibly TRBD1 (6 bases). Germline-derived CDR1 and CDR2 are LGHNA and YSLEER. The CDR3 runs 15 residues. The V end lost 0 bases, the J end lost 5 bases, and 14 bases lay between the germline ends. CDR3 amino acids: CASSQEARGSNEQYF. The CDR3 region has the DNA TGCGCCAGCAGCCAAGAAGCCAGGGGATCGAACGAGCAGTACTTC.